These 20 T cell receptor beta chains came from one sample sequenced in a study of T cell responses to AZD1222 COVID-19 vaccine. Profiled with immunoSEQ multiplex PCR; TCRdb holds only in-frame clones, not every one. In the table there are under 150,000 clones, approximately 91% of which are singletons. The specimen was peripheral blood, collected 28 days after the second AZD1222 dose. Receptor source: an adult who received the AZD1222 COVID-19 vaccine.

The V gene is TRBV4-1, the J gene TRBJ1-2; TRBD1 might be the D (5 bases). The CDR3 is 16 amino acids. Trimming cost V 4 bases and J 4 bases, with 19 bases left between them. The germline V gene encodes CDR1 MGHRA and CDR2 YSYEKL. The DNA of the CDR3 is TGCGCCAGCAGCCTTTCTCGGACAAACTTTGCCTATGGCTACACCTTC. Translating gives CASSLSRTNFAYGYTF.

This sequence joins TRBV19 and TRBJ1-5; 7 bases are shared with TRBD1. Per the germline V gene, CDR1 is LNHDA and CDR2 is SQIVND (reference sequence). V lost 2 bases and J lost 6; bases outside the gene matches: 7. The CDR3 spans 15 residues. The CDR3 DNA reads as TGTGCCAGTAGTATAACACAGGGGTTGGGTCAGCCCCAGCATTTT. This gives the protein CASSITQGLGQPQHF.

CDR3 loop: CASSNPTGGSSYNEQFF. The DNA of the CDR3 is TGTGCCAGCAGCAACCCAACAGGGGGCAGCTCCTACAATGAGCAGTTCTTC. The chain joins TRBV11-2 to TRBJ2-1, with 9 positions matching TRBD1. CDR3 length: 17 amino acids. Trimming took 5 bases from V and 0 from J; bases not matched to a gene: 8. Germline loops: CDR1 SGHAT, CDR2 FQNNGV.

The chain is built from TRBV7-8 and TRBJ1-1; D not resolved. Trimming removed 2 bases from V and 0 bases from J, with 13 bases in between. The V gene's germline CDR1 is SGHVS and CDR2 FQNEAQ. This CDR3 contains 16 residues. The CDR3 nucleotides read TGTGCCAGCAGCTTATTTGGACCGAACATGAACACTGAAGCTTTCTTT. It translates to CASSLFGPNMNTEAFF.

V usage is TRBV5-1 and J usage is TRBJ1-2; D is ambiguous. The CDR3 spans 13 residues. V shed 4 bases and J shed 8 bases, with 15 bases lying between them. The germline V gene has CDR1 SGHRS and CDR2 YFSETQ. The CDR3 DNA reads TGCGCCAGCAGCCAGGCCCCCGACGAGGGCTACACCTTC. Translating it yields CASSQAPDEGYTF.

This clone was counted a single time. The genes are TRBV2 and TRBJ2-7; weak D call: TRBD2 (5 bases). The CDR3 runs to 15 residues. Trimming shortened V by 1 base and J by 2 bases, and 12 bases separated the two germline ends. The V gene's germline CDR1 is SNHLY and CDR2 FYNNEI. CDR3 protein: CASSEGRSGTYEQYF. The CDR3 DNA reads TGTGCCAGCAGTGAAGGGAGGAGTGGAACCTACGAGCAGTACTTC.

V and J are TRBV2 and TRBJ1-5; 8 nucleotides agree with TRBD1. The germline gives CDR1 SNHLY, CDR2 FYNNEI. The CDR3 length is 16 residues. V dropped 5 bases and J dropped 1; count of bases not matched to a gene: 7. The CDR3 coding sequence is TGTGCCAGCAGTCGTCGACAGGGGCAGAGCAATCAGCCCCAGCATTTT. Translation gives CASSRRQGQSNQPQHF.

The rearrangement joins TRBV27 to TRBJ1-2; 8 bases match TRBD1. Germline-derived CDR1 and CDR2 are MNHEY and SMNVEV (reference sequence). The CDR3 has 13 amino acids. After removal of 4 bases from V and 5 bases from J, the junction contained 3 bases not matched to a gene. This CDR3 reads CASSSTGAYGYTF. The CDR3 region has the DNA TGTGCCAGCAGTTCGACAGGGGCATATGGCTACACCTTC.

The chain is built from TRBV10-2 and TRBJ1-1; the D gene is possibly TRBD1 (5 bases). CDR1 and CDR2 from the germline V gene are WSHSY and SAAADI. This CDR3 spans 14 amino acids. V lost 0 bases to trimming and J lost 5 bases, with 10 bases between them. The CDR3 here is CASSESAGTTEAFF. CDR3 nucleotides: TGCGCCAGCAGTGAGTCGGCAGGGACGACTGAAGCTTTCTTT.

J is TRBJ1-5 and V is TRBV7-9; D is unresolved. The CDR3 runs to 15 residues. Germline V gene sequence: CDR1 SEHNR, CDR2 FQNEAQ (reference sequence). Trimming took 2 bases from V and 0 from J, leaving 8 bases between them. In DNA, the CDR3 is TGTGCCAGCAGCTTAAACGGCCTTAGCAATCAGCCCCAGCATTTT. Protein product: CASSLNGLSNQPQHF.

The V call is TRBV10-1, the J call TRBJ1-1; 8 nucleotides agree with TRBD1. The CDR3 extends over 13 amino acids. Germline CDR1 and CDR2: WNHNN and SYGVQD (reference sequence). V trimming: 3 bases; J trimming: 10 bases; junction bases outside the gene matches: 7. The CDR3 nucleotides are TGCGCCAGCAGTGACGGGACAGGTCTCCGAGCTTTCTTT. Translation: CASSDGTGLRAFF.

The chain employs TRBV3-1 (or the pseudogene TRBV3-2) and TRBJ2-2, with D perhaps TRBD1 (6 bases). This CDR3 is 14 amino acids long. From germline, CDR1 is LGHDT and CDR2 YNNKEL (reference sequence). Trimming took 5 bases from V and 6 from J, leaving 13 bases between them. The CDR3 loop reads CASSFQGTPGELFF. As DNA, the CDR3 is TGTGCCAGCAGCTTCCAAGGGACACCCGGGGAGCTGTTTTTT.

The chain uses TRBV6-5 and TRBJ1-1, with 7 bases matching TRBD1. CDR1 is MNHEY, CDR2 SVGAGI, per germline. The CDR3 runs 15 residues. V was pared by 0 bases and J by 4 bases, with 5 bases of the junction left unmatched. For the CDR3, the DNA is TGTGCCAGCAGTTACTCTCTCAGGGGGGGCACTGAAGCTTTCTTT. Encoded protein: CASSYSLRGGTEAFF.

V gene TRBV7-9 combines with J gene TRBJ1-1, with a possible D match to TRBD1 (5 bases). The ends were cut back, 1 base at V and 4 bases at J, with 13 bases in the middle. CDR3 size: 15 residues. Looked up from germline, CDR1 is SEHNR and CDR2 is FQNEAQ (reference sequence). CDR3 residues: CASSLGGGLSTEAFF. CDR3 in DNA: TGTGCCAGCAGCTTAGGCGGGGGTCTGAGCACTGAAGCTTTCTTT.

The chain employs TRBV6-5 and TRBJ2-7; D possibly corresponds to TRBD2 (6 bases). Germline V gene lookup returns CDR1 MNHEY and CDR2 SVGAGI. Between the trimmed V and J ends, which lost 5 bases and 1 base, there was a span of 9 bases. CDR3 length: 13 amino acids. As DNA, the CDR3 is TGTGCCAGCAGTCGGGAGTTTTCCTACGAGCAGTACTTC. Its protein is CASSREFSYEQYF.

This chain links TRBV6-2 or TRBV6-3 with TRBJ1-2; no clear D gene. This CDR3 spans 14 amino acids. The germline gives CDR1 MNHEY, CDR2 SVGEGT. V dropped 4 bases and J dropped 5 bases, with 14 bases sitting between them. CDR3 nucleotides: TGTGCCAGCAGTTCCCCCCCGGGCCTATATGGCTACACCTTC. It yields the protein CASSSPPGLYGYTF.

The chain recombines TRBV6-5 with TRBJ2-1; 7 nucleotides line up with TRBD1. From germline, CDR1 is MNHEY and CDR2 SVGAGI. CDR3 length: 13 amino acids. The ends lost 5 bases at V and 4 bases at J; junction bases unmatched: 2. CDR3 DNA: TGTGCCAGCAGTACACAGGGGTACAATGAGCAGTTCTTC. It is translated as CASSTQGYNEQFF.

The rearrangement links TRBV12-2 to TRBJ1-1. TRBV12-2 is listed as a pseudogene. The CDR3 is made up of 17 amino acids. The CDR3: CASRLKRTWGLDTEAFF. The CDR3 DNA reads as TGTGCAAGTCGCTTAAAAAGGACCTGGGGACTCGACACTGAAGCTTTCTTT.

CDR3 bases: TGTGCCAGCAGCGTAGGACCATCAGCCGGAAACACCATATATTTT. Translation: CASSVGPSAGNTIYF. The V and J genes are TRBV7-7 and TRBJ1-3; the D is unclear. Per germline, CDR1 SSHAT and CDR2 FNYEAQ (reference sequence). The CDR3 has 15 residues. Deletions cut 5 bases from V and 4 bases from J, with 15 bases between.

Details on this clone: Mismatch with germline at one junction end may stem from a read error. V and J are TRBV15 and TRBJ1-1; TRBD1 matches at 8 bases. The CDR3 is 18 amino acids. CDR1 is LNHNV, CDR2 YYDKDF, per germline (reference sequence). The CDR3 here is CATSGDGQGGSMITEAFF. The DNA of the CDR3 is TGTGCCACCAGCGGAGACGGACAGGGAGGGTCCATGATCACTGAAGCTTTCTTT.